The 18 T cell receptor beta chains given below trace back to one sample, sequenced in a study of blood T cell repertoires in COVID-19. The repertoire was sequenced with immunoSEQ multiplex PCR; TCRdb's copy has only in-frame clones and lacks some. The data contain about 530,000 clones, less than 90% of them singletons. The sequencing sample was made of peripheral blood. All receptors derive from a woman aged 45 to 65 with COVID-19, enrolled during active disease.

This clone was seen once. The chain has TRBV27 and TRBJ2-3; 10 nucleotides align to TRBD2. The CDR3 covers 15 residues. J lost 4 bases, V lost 2 bases, and 3 bases had no gene match. Germline CDR1 is MNHEY and CDR2 is SMNVEV (reference sequence). CDR3 in amino acids: CASSLVAGGPDTQYF. CDR3 nucleotide sequence: TGTGCCAGCAGTTTAGTAGCGGGGGGCCCAGATACGCAGTATTTT.

The chain couples TRBV6-2 or TRBV6-3 to TRBJ1-2, with D possibly TRBD1 on 6 matching bases. The CDR3 spans 13 residues. Deletions cut 4 bases from V and 6 bases from J, with 12 bases between. Germline loops: CDR1 MNHEY, CDR2 SVGEGT. The CDR3 region has the DNA TGTGCCAGCAGTTCGCGGGGGCTCAATGGCTACACCTTC. Translation gives CASSSRGLNGYTF.

This clone was found a few times. The CDR3 DNA follows: TGTGCCAGCAGCCTAGGGGGGGATACTGAAGCTTTCTTT. The encoded protein is CASSLGGDTEAFF. V gene TRBV3-1 (or the pseudogene TRBV3-2) combines with J gene TRBJ1-1; perhaps TRBD1 as D (6 bases). V was clipped by 4 bases and J by 5 bases, with 11 bases between them. This CDR3 comprises 13 residues. Germline CDR1 is LGHDT and CDR2 is YNNKEL (reference sequence).

The chain is built from TRBV5-1 and TRBJ1-6, with D maybe TRBD1 (6 bases). The V end lost 7 bases, the J end lost 7 bases, and 12 bases lay between the germline ends. CDR3 length: 13 amino acids. Looked up from germline, CDR1 is SGHRS and CDR2 is YFSETQ. The CDR3 DNA sequence: TGCGCCAGCCGGGCAGGGGAAAATTCACCCCTCCACTTT. Translated, it gives CASRAGENSPLHF.

This chain connects TRBV6-6 to TRBJ1-6; tentative D call: TRBD1 (5 bases). CDR1 is MNHNY, CDR2 SVGAGI, per germline (reference sequence). With 2 bases removed from V and 2 bases from J, the gap between germline ends came to 7 bases. This CDR3 is 15 amino acids long. The DNA of the CDR3 is TGTGCCAGCAGTTACCGGGGGACCTATAATTCACCCCTCCACTTT. It is translated as CASSYRGTYNSPLHF.

This rearrangement joins TRBV6-1 to TRBJ2-3; 8 bases are shared with TRBD2. Per the germline V gene, CDR1 is MNHNS and CDR2 is SASEGT. V gave up 3 bases and J gave up 6 bases; unmatched junction bases: 8. The CDR3 contains 15 residues. The CDR3 DNA reads as TGTGCCAGCAGTGAGACTGGCGGGGGGAGGGATACGCAGTATTTT. Translated: CASSETGGGRDTQYF.

The chain has TRBV6-6 and TRBJ1-2, with 8 bases identical to TRBD1. The CDR3 runs to 15 residues. Looked up from germline, CDR1 is MNHNY and CDR2 is SVGAGI (reference sequence). V was clipped by 5 bases and J by 3 bases; unmatched bases: 8. CDR3 amino acids: CASSTGSGGYYGYTF. In nucleotides, the CDR3 is TGTGCCAGCAGTACCGGGTCAGGGGGCTACTATGGCTACACCTTC.

This sequence joins TRBV2 and TRBJ2-3; 10 bases fit TRBD2. CDR1 and CDR2 from the germline V gene are SNHLY and FYNNEI. V was pared by 5 bases and J by 6 bases, with 8 bases of the junction left unmatched. The CDR3 totals 15 residues. The CDR3 region has the DNA TGTGCCAGCAGTACCGGGACTAGCGTCCCCGATACGCAGTATTTT. It specifies CASSTGTSVPDTQYF.

V and J are TRBV27 and TRBJ2-2, with D possibly TRBD2 on 6 matching bases. The V end lost 7 bases, the J end lost 0 bases, and 9 bases lay between the germline ends. The CDR3 length is 14 residues. The germline V gene encodes CDR1 MNHEY and CDR2 SMNVEV (reference sequence). For the CDR3, the DNA is TGTGCCAGCAAACGCGGGACGAACACCGGGGAGCTGTTTTTT. Its protein is CASKRGTNTGELFF.

The V and J genes are TRBV2 and TRBJ1-5; no firm D call. The ends were cut back, 1 base at V and 5 bases at J, with 6 bases in the middle. The germline gives CDR1 SNHLY, CDR2 FYNNEI. The CDR3 runs 13 residues. The CDR3 here is CASSEGEDQPQHF. The CDR3 nucleotides are TGTGCCAGCAGTGAAGGCGAGGATCAGCCCCAGCATTTT.

This clone was found a few times. The chain recombines TRBV21-1 with TRBJ1-6. TRBV21-1 represents a pseudogene. The length of the CDR3 is 19 residues. CDR3 protein: CASSTPPTRGDGSNSPLHF. CDR3 DNA sequence: TGTGCCAGCAGCACCCCTCCTACGCGCGGTGACGGGTCTAATTCACCCCTCCACTTT.

This chain joins TRBV18 and TRBJ2-6, with D perhaps matching TRBD1 (5 bases). Looked up from germline, CDR1 is KGHSH and CDR2 is LQKENI. The V and J ends lost 3 bases and 4 bases respectively, with 10 bases between them. The CDR3 consists of 15 residues. In DNA form, the CDR3 reads TGTGCCAGCTCACCCCAGGGTAGAGGGGCCAACGTCCTGACTTTC. This codes for CASSPQGRGANVLTF.

In its sample, this clone was seen a few times. The V call is TRBV24-1, the J call TRBJ1-5; possible D gene TRBD1, 5 bases. The V and J ends lost 6 bases and 2 bases respectively, with 13 bases between them. The germline gives CDR1 KGHDR, CDR2 SFDVKD. CDR3 size: 15 residues. CDR3 amino acids: CATSPGGIGNQPQHF. The CDR3 coding sequence is TGTGCCACCAGTCCCGGGGGTATCGGCAATCAGCCCCAGCATTTT.

V is TRBV7-2 and J is TRBJ2-7; 12 bases align to TRBD2. This CDR3 comprises 16 residues. The germline CDR1 and CDR2 sequences are SGHTA and FQGNSA. V was clipped by 4 bases and J by 1 base; unmatched bases: 5. CDR3 region: CASSSGLAGRSYEQYF. Here the CDR3 DNA reads TGTGCCAGCAGCTCCGGACTAGCGGGACGTTCCTACGAGCAGTACTTC. Full variable domain (missing parts from reference TRBV7-2 and TRBJ2-7): GAGVSQSPSNKVTEKGKDVELRCDPISGHTALYWYRQSLGQGLEFLIYFQGNSAPDKSGLPSDRFSAERTGGSVSTLTIQRTQQEDSAVYLCASSSGLAGRSYEQYFGPGTRLTVT.

The gene calls are TRBV3-1 (or the pseudogene TRBV3-2) and TRBJ2-3; 9 bases align to TRBD2. This CDR3 is built from 16 residues. Germline CDR1 is LGHDT and CDR2 is YNNKEL (reference sequence). The ends lost 1 base at V and 5 bases at J; junction bases unmatched: 7. CDR3 nucleotides: TGTGCCAGCAGCCAAGTCTGGGGACTAGCTATAGATACGCAGTATTTT. Protein product: CASSQVWGLAIDTQYF.

The rearrangement uses TRBV6-6 and TRBJ1-1; 7 bases fit TRBD1. Trimming removed 4 bases from V and 1 base from J; junction bases left unmatched: 6. Germline lookup yields CDR1 MNHNY and CDR2 SVGAGI (reference sequence). This CDR3 comprises 15 residues. CDR3 region: CASSSRQGRNTEAFF. In DNA, the CDR3 is TGTGCCAGCAGTTCTCGACAGGGTAGGAACACTGAAGCTTTCTTT.

The chain combines TRBV9 with TRBJ1-1; maybe TRBD1 (5 bases). Germline loops: CDR1 SGDLS, CDR2 YYNGEE. The germline V and J ends were trimmed by 4 bases and 3 bases, with 10 bases remaining between them. The CDR3 has 13 residues. The CDR3 loop is CASSRGGDTEAFF. CDR3 DNA: TGTGCCAGCAGCCGTGGGGGGGACACTGAAGCTTTCTTT.

This clone was observed once. The chain joins TRBV9 to TRBJ1-2; D might be TRBD1 (5 bases). The V gene's germline CDR1 is SGDLS and CDR2 YYNGEE. Trimming took off 5 bases at V and 2 bases at J, with 16 bases between the two ends. The length of the CDR3 is 15 residues. This CDR3 reads CASSASGLENYGYTF. The CDR3 nucleotides read TGTGCCAGCAGTGCCTCAGGGTTGGAGAACTATGGCTACACCTTC. The variable domain in full, with the rest retrieved from reference TRBV9 and TRBJ1-2, is DSGVTQTPKHLITATGQRVTLRCSPRSGDLSVYWYQQSLDQGLQFLIQYYNGEERAKGNILERFSAQQFPDLHSELNLSSLELGDSALYFCASSASGLENYGYTFGSGTRLTVV.